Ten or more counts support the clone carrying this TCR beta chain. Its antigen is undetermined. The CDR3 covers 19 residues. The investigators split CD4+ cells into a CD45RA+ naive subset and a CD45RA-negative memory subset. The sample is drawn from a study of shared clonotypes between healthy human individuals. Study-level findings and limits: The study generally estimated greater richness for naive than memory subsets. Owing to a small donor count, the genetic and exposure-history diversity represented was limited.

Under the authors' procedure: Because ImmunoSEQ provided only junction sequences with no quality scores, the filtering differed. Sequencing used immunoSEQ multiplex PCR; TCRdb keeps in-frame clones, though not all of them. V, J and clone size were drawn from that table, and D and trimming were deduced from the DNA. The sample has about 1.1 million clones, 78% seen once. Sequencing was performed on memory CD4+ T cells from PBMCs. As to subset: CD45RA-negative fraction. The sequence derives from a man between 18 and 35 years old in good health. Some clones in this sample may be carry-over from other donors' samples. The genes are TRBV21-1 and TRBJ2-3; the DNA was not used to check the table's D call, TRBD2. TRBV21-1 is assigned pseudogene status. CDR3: CASSPGLAGVLWVTDTQYF. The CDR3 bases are TGTGCCAGCAGCCCGGGACTAGCGGGAGTCCTTTGGGTCACAGATACGCAGTATTTT.